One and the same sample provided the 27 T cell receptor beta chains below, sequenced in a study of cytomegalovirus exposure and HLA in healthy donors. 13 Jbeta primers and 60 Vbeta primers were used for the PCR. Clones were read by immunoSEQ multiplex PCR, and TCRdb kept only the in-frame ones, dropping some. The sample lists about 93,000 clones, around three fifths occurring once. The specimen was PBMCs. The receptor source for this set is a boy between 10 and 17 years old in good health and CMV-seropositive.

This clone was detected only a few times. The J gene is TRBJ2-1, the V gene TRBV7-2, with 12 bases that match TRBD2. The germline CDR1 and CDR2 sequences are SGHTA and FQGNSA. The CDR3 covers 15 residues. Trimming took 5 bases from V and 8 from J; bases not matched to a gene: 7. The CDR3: CASSPRLAGDHEQFF. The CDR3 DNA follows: TGTGCCAGCAGCCCAAGACTAGCGGGGGACCATGAGCAGTTCTTC.

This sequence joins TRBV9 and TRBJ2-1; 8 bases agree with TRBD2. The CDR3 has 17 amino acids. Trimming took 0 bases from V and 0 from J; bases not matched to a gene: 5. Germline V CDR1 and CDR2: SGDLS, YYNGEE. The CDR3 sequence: CASSVVSGAYSYNEQFF. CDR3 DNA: TGTGCCAGCAGCGTAGTTAGCGGGGCCTACTCCTACAATGAGCAGTTCTTC. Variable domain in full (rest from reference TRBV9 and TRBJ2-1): DSGVTQTPKHLITATGQRVTLRCSPRSGDLSVYWYQQSLDQGLQFLIQYYNGEERAKGNILERFSAQQFPDLHSELNLSSLELGDSALYFCASSVVSGAYSYNEQFFGPGTRLTVL.

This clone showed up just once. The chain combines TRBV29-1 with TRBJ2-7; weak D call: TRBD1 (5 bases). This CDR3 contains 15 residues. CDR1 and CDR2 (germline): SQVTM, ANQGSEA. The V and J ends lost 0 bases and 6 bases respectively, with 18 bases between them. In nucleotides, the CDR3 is TGCAGCGTTGAAGAAAGGGGCAGGCCCGATGGCGAGCAGTACTTC. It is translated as CSVEERGRPDGEQYF.

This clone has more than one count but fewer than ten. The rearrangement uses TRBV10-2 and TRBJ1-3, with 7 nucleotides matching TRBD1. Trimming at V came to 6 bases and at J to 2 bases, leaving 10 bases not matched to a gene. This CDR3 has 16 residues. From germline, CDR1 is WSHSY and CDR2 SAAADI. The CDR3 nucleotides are TGCGCCAGCAGCTTAAACAGGGGCCTCCCTGGAAACACCATATATTTT. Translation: CASSLNRGLPGNTIYF.

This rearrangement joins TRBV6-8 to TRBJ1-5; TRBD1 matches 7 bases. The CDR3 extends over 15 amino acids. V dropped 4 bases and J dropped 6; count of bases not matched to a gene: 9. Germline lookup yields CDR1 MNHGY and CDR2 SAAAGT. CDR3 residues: CASSFLHQGVQPQHF. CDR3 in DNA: TGTGCCAGCAGTTTTCTACACCAGGGGGTTCAGCCCCAGCATTTT.

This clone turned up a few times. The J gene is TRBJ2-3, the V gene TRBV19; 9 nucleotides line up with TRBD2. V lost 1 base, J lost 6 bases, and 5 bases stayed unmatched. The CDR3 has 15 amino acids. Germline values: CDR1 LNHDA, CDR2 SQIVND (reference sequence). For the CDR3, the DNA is TGTGCCAGTAGTATAGCGGCGGGGGGGCCTGATACGCAGTATTTT. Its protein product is CASSIAAGGPDTQYF.

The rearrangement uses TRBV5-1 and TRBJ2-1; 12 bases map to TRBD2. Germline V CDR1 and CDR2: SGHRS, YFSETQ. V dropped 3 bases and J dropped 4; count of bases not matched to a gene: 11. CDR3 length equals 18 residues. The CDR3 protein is CASSSNPASGREYNEQFF. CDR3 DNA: TGCGCCAGCAGCTCCAATCCAGCTAGCGGGAGGGAGTACAATGAGCAGTTCTTC.

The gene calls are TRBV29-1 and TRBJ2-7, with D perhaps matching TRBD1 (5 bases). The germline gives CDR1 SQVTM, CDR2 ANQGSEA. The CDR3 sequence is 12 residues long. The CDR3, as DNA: TGCAGTTCATCCAGGGCATCGGGCGAGCAGTACTTC. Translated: CSSSRASGEQYF.

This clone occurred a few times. In DNA, the CDR3 is TGTGCCTGGACTAGCGGCCAAGAGACCCAGTACTTC. This translates into CAWTSGQETQYF. The chain links TRBV30 to TRBJ2-5, with 7 positions matching TRBD2. The CDR3 has 12 amino acids. J was trimmed by 1 base and V by 4 bases; bases with no gene match: 0. CDR1 GTSNPN and CDR2 SVGIG come from the germline V gene (reference sequence).

Here the CDR3 DNA reads TGTGCCAGCACCGCGGACAGGGTTAACTATGGCTACACCTTC. Its translation is CASTADRVNYGYTF. This rearrangement joins TRBV9 to TRBJ1-2; 8 positions match TRBD1. The CDR3 is made up of 14 amino acids. The V and J ends lost 6 bases and 1 base, in that order; junction bases with no gene match: 5. From germline, CDR1 is SGDLS and CDR2 YYNGEE.

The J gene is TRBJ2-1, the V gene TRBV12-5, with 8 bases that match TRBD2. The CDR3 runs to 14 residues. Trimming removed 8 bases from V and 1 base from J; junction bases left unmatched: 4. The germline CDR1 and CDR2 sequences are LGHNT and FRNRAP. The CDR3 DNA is TGTGCTAGTCTACGGGAGGGTTCCTACAATGAGCAGTTCTTC. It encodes CASLREGSYNEQFF.

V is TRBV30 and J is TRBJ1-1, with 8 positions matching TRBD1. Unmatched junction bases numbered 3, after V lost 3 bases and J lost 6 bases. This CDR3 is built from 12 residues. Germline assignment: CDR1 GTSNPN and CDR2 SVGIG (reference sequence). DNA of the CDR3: TGTGCCTGGAGCTCGACAGGGGCTGAAGCTTTCTTT. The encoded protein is CAWSSTGAEAFF.

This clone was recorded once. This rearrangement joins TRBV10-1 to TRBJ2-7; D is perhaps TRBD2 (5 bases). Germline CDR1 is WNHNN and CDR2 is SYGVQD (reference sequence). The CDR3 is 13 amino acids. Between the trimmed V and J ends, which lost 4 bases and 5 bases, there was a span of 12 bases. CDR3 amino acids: CASSAEGIDEQYF. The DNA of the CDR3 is TGCGCCAGCAGTGCCGAGGGTATCGACGAGCAGTACTTC.

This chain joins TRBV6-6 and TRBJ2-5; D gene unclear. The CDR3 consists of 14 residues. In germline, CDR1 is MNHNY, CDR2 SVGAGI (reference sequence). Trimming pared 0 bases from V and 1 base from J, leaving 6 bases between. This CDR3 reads CASSYSPRQETQYF. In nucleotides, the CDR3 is TGTGCCAGCAGTTACTCCCCCCGCCAAGAGACCCAGTACTTC.

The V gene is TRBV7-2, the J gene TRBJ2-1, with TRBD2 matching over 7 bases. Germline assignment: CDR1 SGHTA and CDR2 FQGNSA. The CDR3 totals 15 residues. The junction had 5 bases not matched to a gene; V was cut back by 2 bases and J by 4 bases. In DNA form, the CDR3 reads TGTGCCAGCAGCTTACGGGGGAGGGCATACAATGAGCAGTTCTTC. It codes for CASSLRGRAYNEQFF. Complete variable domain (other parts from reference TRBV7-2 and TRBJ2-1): GAGVSQSPSNKVTEKGKDVELRCDPISGHTALYWYRQSLGQGLEFLIYFQGNSAPDKSGLPSDRFSAERTGGSVSTLTIQRTQQEDSAVYLCASSLRGRAYNEQFFGPGTRLTVL.

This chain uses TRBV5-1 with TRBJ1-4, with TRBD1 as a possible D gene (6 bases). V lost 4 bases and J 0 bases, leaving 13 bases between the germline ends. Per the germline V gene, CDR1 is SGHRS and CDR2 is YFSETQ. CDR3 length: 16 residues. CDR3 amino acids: CASSPGGRSTNEKLFF. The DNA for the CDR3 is TGCGCCAGCAGCCCCGGGGGGCGTTCAACTAATGAAAAACTGTTTTTT.

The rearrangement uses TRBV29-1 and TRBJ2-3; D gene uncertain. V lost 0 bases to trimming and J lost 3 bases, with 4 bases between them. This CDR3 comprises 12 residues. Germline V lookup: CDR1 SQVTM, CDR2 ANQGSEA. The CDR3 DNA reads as TGCAGCGTTGAAGACCGGACAGATACGCAGTATTTT. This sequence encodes CSVEDRTDTQYF.

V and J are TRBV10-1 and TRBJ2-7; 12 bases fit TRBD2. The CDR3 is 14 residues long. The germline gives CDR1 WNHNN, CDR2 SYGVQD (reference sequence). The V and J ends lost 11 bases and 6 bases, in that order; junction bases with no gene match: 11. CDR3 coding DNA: TGCGCCGGGCTAGCGGGAGGGCCTTTGCCCGAGCAGTACTTC. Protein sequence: CAGLAGGPLPEQYF.

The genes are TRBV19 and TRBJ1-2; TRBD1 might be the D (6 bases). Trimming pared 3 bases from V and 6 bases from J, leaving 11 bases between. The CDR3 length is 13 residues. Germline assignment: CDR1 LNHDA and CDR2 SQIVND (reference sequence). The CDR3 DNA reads TGTGCCAGTAGTATCTGGACAGCTAATGGCTACACCTTC. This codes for CASSIWTANGYTF.

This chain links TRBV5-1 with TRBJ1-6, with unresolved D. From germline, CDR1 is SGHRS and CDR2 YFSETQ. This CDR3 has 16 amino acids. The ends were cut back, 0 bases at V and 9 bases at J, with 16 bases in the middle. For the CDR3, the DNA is TGCGCCAGCAGCTTGGGGCCAGGTCAATCACGTTCACCCCTCCACTTT. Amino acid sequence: CASSLGPGQSRSPLHF.

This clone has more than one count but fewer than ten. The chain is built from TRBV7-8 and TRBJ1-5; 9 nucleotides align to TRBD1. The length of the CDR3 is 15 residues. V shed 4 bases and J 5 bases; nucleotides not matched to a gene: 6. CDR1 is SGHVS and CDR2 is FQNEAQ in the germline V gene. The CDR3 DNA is TGTGCCAGCAGCTGGATGGGACAGGGTGATCAGCCCCAGCATTTT. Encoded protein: CASSWMGQGDQPQHF.

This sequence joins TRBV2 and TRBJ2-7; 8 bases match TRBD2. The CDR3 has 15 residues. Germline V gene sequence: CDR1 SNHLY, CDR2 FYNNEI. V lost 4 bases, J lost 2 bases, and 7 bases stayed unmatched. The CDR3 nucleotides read TGTGCCAGCAGTGTCGCAGCGGGAGACGCCTACGAGCAGTACTTC. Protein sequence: CASSVAAGDAYEQYF.

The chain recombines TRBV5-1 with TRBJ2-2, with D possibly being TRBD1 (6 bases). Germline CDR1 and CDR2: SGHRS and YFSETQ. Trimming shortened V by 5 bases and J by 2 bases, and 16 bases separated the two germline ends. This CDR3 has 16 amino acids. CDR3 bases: TGCGCCAGCAGTCTGAGACAGGATTATAACACCGGGGAGCTGTTTTTT. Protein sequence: CASSLRQDYNTGELFF.

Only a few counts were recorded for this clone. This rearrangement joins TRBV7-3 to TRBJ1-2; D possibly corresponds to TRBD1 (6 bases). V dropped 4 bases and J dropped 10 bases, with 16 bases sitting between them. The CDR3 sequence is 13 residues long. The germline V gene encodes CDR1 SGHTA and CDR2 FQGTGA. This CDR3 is CASSSNRESDYTF. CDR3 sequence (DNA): TGTGCCAGCAGCTCAAACAGGGAATCAGACTACACCTTC.

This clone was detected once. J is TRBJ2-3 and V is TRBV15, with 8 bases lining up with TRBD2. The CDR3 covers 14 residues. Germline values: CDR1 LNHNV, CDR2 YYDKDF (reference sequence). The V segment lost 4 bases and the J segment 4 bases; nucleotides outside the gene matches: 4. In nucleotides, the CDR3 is TGTGCCACCAGCATCCCGGGACTAGCAGATACGCAGTATTTT. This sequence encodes CATSIPGLADTQYF.

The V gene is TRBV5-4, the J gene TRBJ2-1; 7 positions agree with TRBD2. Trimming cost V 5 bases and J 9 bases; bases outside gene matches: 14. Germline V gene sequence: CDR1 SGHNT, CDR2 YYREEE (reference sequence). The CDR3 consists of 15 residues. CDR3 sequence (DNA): TGTGCCAGCAGGTCGGAACCCCAAGCGGGAACTGAGCAGTTCTTC. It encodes CASRSEPQAGTEQFF.

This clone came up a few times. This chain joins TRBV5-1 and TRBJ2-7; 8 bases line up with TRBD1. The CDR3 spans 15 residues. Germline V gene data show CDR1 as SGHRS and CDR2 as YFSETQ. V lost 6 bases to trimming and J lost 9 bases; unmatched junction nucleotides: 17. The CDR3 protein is CASTTSGRGLDGQYF. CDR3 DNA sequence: TGCGCCAGCACTACCTCAGGCAGGGGGCTGGATGGGCAGTACTTC.